This passage covers 8 T cell receptor beta chains from one sample sequenced in a study of T cell changes during pregnancy in multiple sclerosis. Only in-frame clones appear in the TCRdb table, and some are missing; sequencing was by immunoSEQ multiplex PCR. The sample has tens of thousands of clones, 90% seen once. The sequencing here drew on peripheral blood, taken after pregnancy. The source is a female donor in good health, enrolled as a control in a pregnancy study.

This clone occurred once. In DNA form, the CDR3 reads TGTGCCAGCAGCTCTTTAGTGGGAATCTCAGGGGGCTTGTCCTACGAGCAGTACTTC. It codes for CASSSLVGISGGLSYEQYF. The chain carries TRBV5-6 and TRBJ2-7; 8 bases fit TRBD1. Germline trimming cut 3 bases from V and 1 base from J; bases unmatched to any gene: 18. CDR3 length: 19 residues. Germline-derived CDR1 and CDR2 are SGHDT and YYEEEE.

The chain recombines TRBV6-1 with TRBJ1-2; TRBD1 matches 7 bases. The CDR3 has 14 amino acids. Germline assignment: CDR1 MNHNS and CDR2 SASEGT. Trimming cost V 6 bases and J 5 bases; bases outside gene matches: 9. The CDR3 DNA reads as TGTGCCAGCAGGGATGACAGGGTAAGGTATGGCTACACCTTC. This codes for CASRDDRVRYGYTF.

This clone was counted a few times. The gene calls are TRBV7-3 and TRBJ2-5, with 9 nucleotides matching TRBD2. Germline CDR1 is SGHTA and CDR2 is FQGTGA. This CDR3 has 15 residues. The trim removed 8 bases at V and 5 bases at J, leaving 12 bases unmatched. Here the CDR3 reads CASSRSGSAGETQYF. In nucleotides, the CDR3 is TGTGCCAGCTCCCGTAGCGGGAGTGCGGGGGAGACCCAGTACTTC.

V gene TRBV5-1 combines with J gene TRBJ2-2; D possibly corresponds to TRBD1 (5 bases). Germline values: CDR1 SGHRS, CDR2 YFSETQ. Trimming removed 2 bases at V and 6 bases at J, with 14 bases between. The length of the CDR3 is 15 residues. The CDR3 bases are TGCGCCAGCAGCTTCACGGACACCCTTTCCGGGGAGCTGTTTTTT. It yields the protein CASSFTDTLSGELFF.

This clone was observed many times. The chain uses TRBV6-4 and TRBJ1-6, with a weak D call TRBD1 (6 bases). Germline assignment: CDR1 MRHNA and CDR2 SNTAGT. Trimming shortened V by 0 bases and J by 9 bases, and 15 bases separated the two germline ends. CDR3 length: 16 amino acids. The CDR3 is CASSDSHLGASSPLHF. As DNA, the CDR3 is TGTGCCAGCAGTGACTCCCACCTGGGGGCTAGTTCACCCCTCCACTTT.

This chain links TRBV6-6 with TRBJ2-3; perhaps TRBD2 as D (5 bases). Per germline, CDR1 MNHNY and CDR2 SVGAGI (reference sequence). Trimming removed 2 bases from V and 3 bases from J, with 12 bases in between. CDR3 size: 15 residues. CDR3 region: CASSYAGLATDTQYF. The CDR3, as DNA: TGTGCCAGCAGTTACGCCGGGCTAGCAACAGATACGCAGTATTTT.

The chain links TRBV5-1 to TRBJ1-4, with D perhaps TRBD1 (5 bases). The CDR3 extends over 15 amino acids. The ends were cut back, 0 bases at V and 3 bases at J, with 9 bases in the middle. From germline, CDR1 is SGHRS and CDR2 YFSETQ. CDR3 amino acids: CASSLEGNANEKLFF. As DNA, the CDR3 is TGCGCCAGCAGCTTGGAGGGGAACGCTAATGAAAAACTGTTTTTT. The variable domain in full, completed from reference TRBV5-1 and TRBJ1-4, reads KAGVTQTPRYLIKTRGQQVTLSCSPISGHRSVSWYQQTPGQGLQFLFEYFSETQRNKGNFPGRFSGRQFSNSRSEMNVSTLELGDSALYLCASSLEGNANEKLFFGSGTQLSVL.

The chain employs TRBV28 and TRBJ2-7, with TRBD1 as a possible D gene (6 bases). V lost 4 bases to trimming and J lost 2 bases, with 12 bases between them. The germline V gene has CDR1 MDHEN and CDR2 SYDVKM. The length of the CDR3 is 14 residues. In nucleotides, the CDR3 is TGTGCCAGCAGTTCCTATCAGGGGACCTACGAGCAGTACTTC. Amino acid sequence: CASSSYQGTYEQYF.